The entry that follows covers one TCR beta chain sequence. CDR1 LNHDA and CDR2 SQIVND come from the germline V gene (reference sequence). The CDR3 length is 14 residues. The J segment lost 3 bases and the V segment lost 5 bases, leaving 6 bases of the junction unmatched. The data were produced by immunoSEQ multiplex PCR, yet TCRdb's version contains in-frame clones alone and is incomplete. The sample consists of 50,000 to 75,000 clones, approximately 74% of them appearing once. This sample was taken from a study of T cells in tumors after PD-1 blockade. Study overall: Daily vismodegib 150 mg continued in a subset of anti-PD-1-treated patients. Blood samples averaged around 110,000 templates (range roughly 24,000-280,000) and under 40,000 unique clonotypes.

Template: tumor biopsy or peripheral blood genomic DNA, roughly 600-6,004 ng per sample. The rearrangement uses TRBV19 and TRBJ1-1, with TRBD1 identical over 7 bases. The receptor was isolated from a human donor with basal cell carcinoma. The sample here was PBMCs, taken after anti-PD-1 treatment. The CDR3 DNA follows: TGTGCCAGTAGTCCCGGAGACAGGGACACTGAAGCTTTCTTT. Translating gives CASSPGDRDTEAFF.